This T cell receptor beta chain was sequenced in a study of shared clonotypes between healthy human individuals. Overall study context: Used for every donor were three CD4 naive, three CD4 memory, two CD8 naive and one CD8 memory plate.

Only in-frame clones appear in the TCRdb table, and some are missing; sequencing was by immunoSEQ multiplex PCR. The data contain roughly 2,500,000 clones, approximately 94% of them singletons. General study results and limits: Clonotypes which were not shared had lower generation probabilities than clonotypes that all four donors shared. Naive subsets generally had larger estimated richness than memory subsets.

The CDR3 contains 14 residues. From germline, CDR1 is SGHTA and CDR2 FQGNSA. The V end was cut by 5 bases, the J end by 9 bases, with 17 bases between. In the case of this clone: What it recognizes is unknown.

Splitting of CD4+ cells produced CD45RA+ naive and CD45RA-negative memory subsets. The sequenced sample consisted of naive CD4+ T cells from PBMCs. Subset noted: CD45RA+ positively selected. The sequence was collected from a man aged 18-30 years in good health. Some clones in this sample may be carry-over from other donors' samples. V gene TRBV7-2 combines with J gene TRBJ2-1; TRBD2 is a possible D gene (5 bases). CDR3 nucleotide sequence: TGTGCCAGCAGCCCCCGGGCGGGCATCCGTGAGCAGTTCTTC. It encodes CASSPRAGIREQFF. The full variable domain, completed using reference TRBV7-2 and TRBJ2-1, is GAGVSQSPSNKVTEKGKDVELRCDPISGHTALYWYRQSLGQGLEFLIYFQGNSAPDKSGLPSDRFSAERTGGSVSTLTIQRTQQEDSAVYLCASSPRAGIREQFFGPGTRLTVL.